A selection of T cell receptor beta chains follows, all from one sample in a study of vaccination and CD4 T cells after COVID-19. Their cognate antigens are unknown. TCRdb reprocessed the PCR reads via MiXCR and lists one record per CDR3 protein. The sample yields over 7,500 distinct CDR3 sequences, about 26% seen once. This specimen consisted of CD4+ T cells from blood, cultured in vitro, obtained after SARS-CoV-2 vaccination. The receptors shown here come from a human donor who had recovered from COVID-19. Each CDR3 is given with its conserved first and last residue. Fields, in order: clone size, J gene, D gene, V gene, CDR3 DNA, CDR3 protein. D genes are given only for firm matches. Not all rows give a size; the values are once, few, many and, for expanded clones, a class.

>medium-sized|TRBJ1-2|-|TRBV7-2
TGTGCCAGCAGCTTAGAGCCGGCAGGGAGAGGTGGCTACACCTTC
CASSLEPAGRGGYTF
>few|TRBJ2-7|-|TRBV21-1
TGTGCCAGCAGCCACCCTAGGGGGCAGGATATGTACGAGCAGTACTTC
CASSHPRGQDMYEQYF
>once|TRBJ2-5|-|TRBV5-6
TGTGCCAGCAGCGCCCCTGGGGCAAGATTATACCAAGAGACCCAGTACTTC
CASSAPGARLYQETQYF
>few|TRBJ2-1|-|TRBV7-9
TGTGCCAGCAGCTCCCCAAGCCTGGTGGCTGGGTCTGAGCAGTTCTTC
CASSSPSLVAGSEQFF
>few|TRBJ1-2|-|TRBV6-2/TRBV6-3
TGTGCCAGCAGTTACCGGACACCTAAAGGCTACACCTTC
CASSYRTPKGYTF
>-|TRBJ2-1|TRBD2|TRBV4-3
TGCGCCAGCAGCCAGGAACTAGGACTAGCGGGACTCCTCTACAATGAGCAGTTCTTC
CASSQELGLAGLLYNEQFF
>-|TRBJ2-2|-|TRBV20-1
TGCAGTGCTCCCGGGGACACCGGGGAGCTGTTTTTT
CSAPGDTGELFF
>few|TRBJ1-1|-|TRBV7-8
TGTGCCAGCAGCTTAGCGCCGGAGAACACTGAAGCTTTCTTT
CASSLAPENTEAFF
>-|TRBJ1-6|-|TRBV7-2
TGTGCCAGCAGCTTAGTACCTCCCCAAGGAAATTCACCCCTCCACTTT
CASSLVPPQGNSPLHF
>-|TRBJ1-5|-|TRBV2
TGTGCCAGCAGTCCGAGGGGTAGGCCCCAGCATTTT
CASSPRGRPQHF
>few|TRBJ2-1|-|TRBV6-4
TGTGCCAGCAGTGACTCCTTAAGCGCCATTCACAATGAGCAGTTCTTC
CASSDSLSAIHNEQFF
>medium-sized|TRBJ2-1|TRBD2|TRBV7-2
TGTGCCAGCAGCTTGGGACTAGCGGGACGGGATGAGCAGTTCTTC
CASSLGLAGRDEQFF
>-|TRBJ1-1|TRBD1|TRBV27
TGTGCCAGCAGTTTATCAGCCGGGACAGGGGACATATACGCTGAAGCTTTCTTT
CASSLSAGTGDIYAEAFF
>-|TRBJ1-2|-|TRBV18
TGTGCCAGCTCACCTCGTATTCATGGCTACACCTTC
CASSPRIHGYTF
>-|TRBJ1-4|-|TRBV29-1
TGCAGCGGCTTCGGGGACCCCGATGAAAAACTGTTTTTT
CSGFGDPDEKLFF
>-|TRBJ1-5|-|TRBV7-9
TGTGCCAGCAGCTTAGCGCACGTGAGGGGCGATAGCAATCAGCCCCAGCATTTT
CASSLAHVRGDSNQPQHF
>-|TRBJ1-1|TRBD1|TRBV6-1
TGTGCCACCCACATGGCATCGACAGGGAACGCTGAAGCTTTCTTT
CATHMASTGNAEAFF
>-|TRBJ1-5|-|TRBV6-2/TRBV6-3
TGTGCCAGCAGTCCCGGACTAGGGACCATATTGGGCAATCAGCCCCAGCATTTT
CASSPGLGTILGNQPQHF
>few|TRBJ2-7|TRBD2|TRBV20-1
TGCAGCACTAGCGGGAGGGCCGGTAACTCCTACGAGCAGTACTTC
CSTSGRAGNSYEQYF
>-|TRBJ1-5|-|TRBV7-2
TGTGCCAGCAGCTTAGCAGGGGTGGGGCAGCCCCAGCATTTT
CASSLAGVGQPQHF
>once|TRBJ1-5|TRBD1|TRBV7-9
TGTGCCAGCAGCCCAGACAGGGGGAGCAATCAGCCCCAGCATTTT
CASSPDRGSNQPQHF
>few|TRBJ2-1|TRBD2|TRBV7-2
TGTGCCAGCAGGGTTAGCGGGAACACGAACAATGAGCAGTTCTTC
CASRVSGNTNNEQFF
>few|TRBJ2-2|-|TRBV20-1
TGCAGTGCTAGATCCCAGTCAGCGACTGGGGAGCTGTTTTTT
CSARSQSATGELFF
>few|TRBJ1-5|-|TRBV28
TGTGCCAGCAGTTTAACGGGGGCAAGGAATCAGCCCCAGCATTTT
CASSLTGARNQPQHF
>few|TRBJ2-5|TRBD2|TRBV20-1
TGCAGTGCTACGTCGACTAGCGGGCGACAAGAGACCCAGTACTTC
CSATSTSGRQETQYF
>-|TRBJ2-3|-|TRBV28
TGTGCCAGCAGCCCAGCCACAGATACGCAGTATTTT
CASSPATDTQYF
>-|TRBJ1-2|TRBD1|TRBV4-3
TGCGCCAGCAGCCGACATCCGGGACAGGGGGCCTCGGGTGGCTACACCTTC
CASSRHPGQGASGGYTF
>-|TRBJ2-7|-|TRBV18
TGTGCCAGCTCACCGGCAACAGGTTTCAGGGACGAGCAGTACTTC
CASSPATGFRDEQYF
>few|TRBJ2-5|-|TRBV6-2/TRBV6-3
TGTGCCAGCAGTTCCCCGGGCAGTCGGGGAGAGACCCAGTACTTC
CASSSPGSRGETQYF
>-|TRBJ2-7|TRBD1|TRBV20-1
TGCAGTGCTCCGGGACAGACCTACGAGCAGTACTTC
CSAPGQTYEQYF
>-|TRBJ1-4|TRBD1|TRBV14
TGTGCCAGCAGCTTTCAGGGGGCGGCTAATGAAAAACTGTTTTTT
CASSFQGAANEKLFF
>-|TRBJ2-3|TRBD2|TRBV9
TGTGCCAGCAGCCTAACTGGGACTAGCGGGAGGGCGGGGGATACGCAGTATTTT
CASSLTGTSGRAGDTQYF
>-|TRBJ1-2|-|TRBV6-1
TGTGCCAGCAAGGACACTTACTATGGCTACACCTTC
CASKDTYYGYTF
>-|TRBJ2-2|-|TRBV7-2
TGTGCCAGCAGCTTGACTAGGGACGGGGGGGAGCTGTTTTTT
CASSLTRDGGELFF
>-|TRBJ2-7|-|TRBV4-3
TGCGCCAGCAGCCGTGGGACCTACGAGCAGTACTTC
CASSRGTYEQYF
>few|TRBJ2-7|TRBD1|TRBV6-1
TGTGCCAGCAGTGAAACGGACAGGTCACAGCAGTACTTC
CASSETDRSQQYF
>-|TRBJ2-1|-|TRBV7-2
TGTGCCAGCAGCCAAAATCCCAAGGTCCAGTTCTTC
CASSQNPKVQFF
>-|TRBJ1-6|-|TRBV27
TGTGCCAGCTCACGCTCCTATAATTCACCCCTCCACTTT
CASSRSYNSPLHF
>few|TRBJ1-1|-|TRBV10-3
TGTGCCATCAGTGAGACAGAAGTTATGAACACTGAAGCTTTCTTT
CAISETEVMNTEAFF
>-|TRBJ1-2|-|TRBV19
TGTGCCAGTAGTATAACCGGGACGGCCAACTATGGCTACACCTTC
CASSITGTANYGYTF
>few|TRBJ2-1|-|TRBV6-2/TRBV6-3
TGTGCCAGCAGTTACAGAGGGAGGCCTGGGCATGAGCAGTTCTTC
CASSYRGRPGHEQFF
>-|TRBJ2-2|TRBD1|TRBV10-1
TGCGCCACCCCGGTCGCGACAGGGGTTACCGGGGAGCTGTTTTTT
CATPVATGVTGELFF
>medium-sized|TRBJ2-1|TRBD2|TRBV20-1
TGCAGTTCCCCTGCCCGAATCAAGGGACTAGTAGACTACAATGAGCAGTTCTTC
CSSPARIKGLVDYNEQFF
>once|TRBJ2-1|-|TRBV28
TGTGCCAGCAGTTTAGGGGGGACGAAGAATGAGCAGTTCTTC
CASSLGGTKNEQFF
>-|TRBJ2-5|-|TRBV7-2
TGTGCCAGCAGCTTTAGGGAGACCCAGTACTTC
CASSFRETQYF
>-|TRBJ2-7|TRBD1|TRBV28
TGTGCCAGCAGCATAGCTCGGACAGGGGTGGGCGAGCAGTACTTC
CASSIARTGVGEQYF
>few|TRBJ1-2|TRBD1|TRBV2
TGTGCCAGCAGTGGGGACAGGGGAACCTATGGCTACACCTTC
CASSGDRGTYGYTF
>few|TRBJ2-1|-|TRBV7-6
TGTGCCAGCAGCTTAGATCCCAGCGGGAATGAGCAGTTCTTC
CASSLDPSGNEQFF
>-|TRBJ1-2|-|TRBV20-1
TGCAGTGCTAGAGCGGAGGTTAACTATGGCTACACCTTC
CSARAEVNYGYTF
>-|TRBJ2-7|-|TRBV6-2/TRBV6-3
TGTGCCAGCAGTTATGACCTCTACGAGCAGTACTTC
CASSYDLYEQYF
>-|TRBJ1-2|-|TRBV9
TGTGCCAGCAGCGTAGCTTCCCCCAGCTATGGCTACACCTTC
CASSVASPSYGYTF
>medium-sized|TRBJ2-3|TRBD1|TRBV24-1
TGTGCCACCAGCCCCTGGGGGACAGGGGGGTCAGATACGCAGTATTTT
CATSPWGTGGSDTQYF
>-|TRBJ2-1|TRBD2|TRBV6-1
TGTGCCAGCAGTAGAGCGGGAGCGAGGTCCAATGAGCAGTTCTTC
CASSRAGARSNEQFF
>-|TRBJ2-5|-|TRBV12-3/TRBV12-4
TGTGCCAGCACTCGCAGGGCGGAGACCCAGTACTTC
CASTRRAETQYF
>-|TRBJ1-5|-|TRBV20-1
TGCAGTGCCCCGACGAGGGAGAATTACAATCAGCCCCAGCATTTT
CSAPTRENYNQPQHF
>medium-sized|TRBJ2-3|TRBD2|TRBV20-1
TGCAGTGCTAGAACCCTCAGCGGGAGGAACCTTAGTGCAGATACGCAGTATTTT
CSARTLSGRNLSADTQYF